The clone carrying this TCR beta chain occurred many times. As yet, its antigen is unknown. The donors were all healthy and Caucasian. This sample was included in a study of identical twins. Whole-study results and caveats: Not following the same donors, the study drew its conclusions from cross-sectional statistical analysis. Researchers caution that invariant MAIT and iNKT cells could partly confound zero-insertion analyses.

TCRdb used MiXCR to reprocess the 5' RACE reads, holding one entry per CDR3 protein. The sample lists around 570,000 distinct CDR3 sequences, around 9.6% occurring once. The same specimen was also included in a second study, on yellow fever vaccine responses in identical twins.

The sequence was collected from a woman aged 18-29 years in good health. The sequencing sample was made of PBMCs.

The CDR3 nucleotides are TGTGCCAGCAGCCTAAGCGGGGTGATAAACACTGAAGCTTTCTTT. Translated, it gives CASSLSGVINTEAFF. The chain links TRBV7-3 to TRBJ1-1; D gene unclear. V lost 5 bases to trimming and J lost 2 bases, with 15 bases between them. CDR1 SGHTA and CDR2 FQGTGA come from the germline V gene. The CDR3 consists of 15 residues. Combining the CDR3 with reference TRBV7-3 and TRBJ1-1 gives the whole variable domain GAGVSQTPSNKVTEKGKYVELRCDPISGHTALYWYRQSLGQGPEFLIYFQGTGAADDSGLPNDRFFAVRPEGSVSTLKIQRTERGDSAVYLCASSLSGVINTEAFFGQGTRLTVV.